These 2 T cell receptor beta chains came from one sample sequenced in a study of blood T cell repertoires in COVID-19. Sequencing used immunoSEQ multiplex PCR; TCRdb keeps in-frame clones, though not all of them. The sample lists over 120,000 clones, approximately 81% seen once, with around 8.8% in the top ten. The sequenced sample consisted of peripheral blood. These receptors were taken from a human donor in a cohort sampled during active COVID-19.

Written as DNA, the CDR3 is TGTGCCACCAGTGATATCTGGGGGGAGAACCAAGAGACCCAGTACTTC. It specifies CATSDIWGENQETQYF. V is TRBV24-1 and J is TRBJ2-5, with D possibly being TRBD2 (6 bases). In germline, CDR1 is KGHDR, CDR2 SFDVKD. Trimming cost V 3 bases and J 0 bases, with 13 bases left between them. The CDR3 runs 16 residues.

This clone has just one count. CDR3 protein: CASSRGSGRFPLHF. The CDR3 DNA is TGTGCCAGCAGCCGGGGGTCTGGGAGGTTCCCCCTCCACTTT. The chain carries TRBV14 and TRBJ1-6; possibly TRBD1 for D (5 bases). Trimming took 4 bases from V and 13 from J, leaving 17 bases between them. From germline, CDR1 is SGHDN and CDR2 FVKESK. The CDR3 totals 14 residues.